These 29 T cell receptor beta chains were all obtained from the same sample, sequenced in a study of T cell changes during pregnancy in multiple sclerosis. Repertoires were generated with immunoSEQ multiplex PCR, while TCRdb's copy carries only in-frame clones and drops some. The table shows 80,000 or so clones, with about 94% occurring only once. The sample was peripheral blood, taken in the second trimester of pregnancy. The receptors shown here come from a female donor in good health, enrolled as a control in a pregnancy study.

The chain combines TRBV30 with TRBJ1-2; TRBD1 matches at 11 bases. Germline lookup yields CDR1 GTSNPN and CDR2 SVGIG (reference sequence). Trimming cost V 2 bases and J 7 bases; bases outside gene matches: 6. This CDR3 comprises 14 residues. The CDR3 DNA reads TGTGCCTGGAGTCAGGACAGGGGGCACGGTGGCTACACCTTC. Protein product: CAWSQDRGHGGYTF.

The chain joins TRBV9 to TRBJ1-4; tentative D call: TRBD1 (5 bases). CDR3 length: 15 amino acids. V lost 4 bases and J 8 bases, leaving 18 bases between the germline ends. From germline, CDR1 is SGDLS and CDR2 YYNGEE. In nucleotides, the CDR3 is TGTGCCAGCAGCCCCCGATCAGGGTTTGGCGAAAAACTGTTTTTT. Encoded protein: CASSPRSGFGEKLFF.

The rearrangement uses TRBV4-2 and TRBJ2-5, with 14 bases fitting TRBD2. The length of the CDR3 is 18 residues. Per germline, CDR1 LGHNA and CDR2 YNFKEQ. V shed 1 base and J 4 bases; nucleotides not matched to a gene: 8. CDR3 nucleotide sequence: TGTGCCAGCAGCCAAGCCGCGCTAGGACTAGCGGGAGGAGAGACCCAGTACTTC. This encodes CASSQAALGLAGGETQYF.

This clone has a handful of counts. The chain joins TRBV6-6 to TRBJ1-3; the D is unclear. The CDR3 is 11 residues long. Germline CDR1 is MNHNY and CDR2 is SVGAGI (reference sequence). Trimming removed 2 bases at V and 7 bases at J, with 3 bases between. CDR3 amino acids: CASSYGNTIYF. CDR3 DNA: TGTGCCAGCAGTTACGGCAACACCATATATTTT.

This CDR3 is CASSLARQGYNEQFF. The CDR3 nucleotides are TGTGCCAGCAGCTTAGCGCGGCAGGGTTACAATGAGCAGTTCTTC. The chain is built from TRBV11-2 and TRBJ2-1, with a weak D call TRBD1 (5 bases). V was trimmed by 1 base and J by 4 bases, leaving 11 bases between them. Germline assignment: CDR1 SGHAT and CDR2 FQNNGV. The CDR3 covers 15 residues.

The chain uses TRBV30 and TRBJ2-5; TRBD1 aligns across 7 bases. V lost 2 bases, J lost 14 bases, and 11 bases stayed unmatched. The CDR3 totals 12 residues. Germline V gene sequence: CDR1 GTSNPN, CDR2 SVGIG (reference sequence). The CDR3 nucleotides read TGTGCCTGGAGTTCTGATGACAGGGCGTTTTACTTC. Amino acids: CAWSSDDRAFYF. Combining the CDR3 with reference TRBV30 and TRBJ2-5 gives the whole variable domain SQTIHQWPATLVQPVGSPLSLECTVEGTSNPNLYWYRQAAGRGLQLLFYSVGIGQISSEVPQNLSASRPQDRQFILSSKKLLLSDSGFYLCAWSSDDRAFYFGPGTRLLVL.

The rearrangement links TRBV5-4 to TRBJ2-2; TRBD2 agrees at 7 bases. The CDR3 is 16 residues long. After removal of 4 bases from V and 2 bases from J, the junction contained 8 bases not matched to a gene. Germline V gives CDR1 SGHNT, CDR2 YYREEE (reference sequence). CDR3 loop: CASSPGGSGNTGELFF. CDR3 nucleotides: TGTGCCAGCAGCCCCGGCGGGAGCGGAAACACCGGGGAGCTGTTTTTT.

The CDR3 reads CASSRSGGPEAFF. The CDR3 DNA is TGCGCCAGCAGCCGGTCCGGGGGACCAGAAGCTTTCTTT. This chain connects TRBV5-1 to TRBJ1-1; a weak D match, TRBD1 (5 bases). Germline CDR1 SGHRS, CDR2 YFSETQ. The CDR3 runs 13 residues. Deletions cut 4 bases from V and 8 bases from J, with 15 bases between.

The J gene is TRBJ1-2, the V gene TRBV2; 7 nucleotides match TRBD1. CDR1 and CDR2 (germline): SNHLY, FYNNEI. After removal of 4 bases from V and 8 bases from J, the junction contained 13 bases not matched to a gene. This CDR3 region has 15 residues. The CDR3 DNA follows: TGTGCCAGCAGTGTCTATACCAGAGGGGGCGCCGGCTACACCTTC. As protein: CASSVYTRGGAGYTF.

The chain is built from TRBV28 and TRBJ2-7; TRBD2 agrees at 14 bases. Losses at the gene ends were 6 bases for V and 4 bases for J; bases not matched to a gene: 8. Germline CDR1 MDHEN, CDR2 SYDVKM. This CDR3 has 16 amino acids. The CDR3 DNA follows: TGTGCCAGCAGCTCCCCCGGGACTAGCGGGAGATACGAGCAGTACTTC. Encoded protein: CASSSPGTSGRYEQYF. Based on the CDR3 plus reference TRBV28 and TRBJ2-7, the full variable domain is DVKVTQSSRYLVKRTGEKVFLECVQDMDHENMFWYRQDPGLGLRLIYFSYDVKMKEKGDIPEGYSVSREKKERFSLILESASTNQTSMYLCASSSPGTSGRYEQYFGPGTRLTVT.

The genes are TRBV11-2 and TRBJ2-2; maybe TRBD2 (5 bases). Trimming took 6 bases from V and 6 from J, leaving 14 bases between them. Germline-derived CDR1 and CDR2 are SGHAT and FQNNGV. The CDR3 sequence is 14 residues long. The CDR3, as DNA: TGTGCCAGCAGACCTGGACTGAGCGCCGGGGAGCTGTTTTTT. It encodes CASRPGLSAGELFF.

Here the CDR3 DNA reads TGTGCCAGCAGCCCTGGAGGTAATAGGGAAACCTACGAGCAGTACTTC. This translates into CASSPGGNRETYEQYF. This chain uses TRBV5-6 with TRBJ2-5; tentative D call: TRBD2 (5 bases). TRBJ2-7 explains the end of the DNA better; the J call may be wrong. Germline V gene lookup returns CDR1 SGHDT and CDR2 YYEEEE. There are 16 residues in the CDR3.

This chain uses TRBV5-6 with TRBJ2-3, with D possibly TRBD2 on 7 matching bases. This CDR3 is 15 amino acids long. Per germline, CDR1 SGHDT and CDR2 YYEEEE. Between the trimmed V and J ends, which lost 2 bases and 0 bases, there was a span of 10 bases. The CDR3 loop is CASSFGGPSTDTQYF. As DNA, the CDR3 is TGTGCCAGCAGCTTCGGGGGGCCGAGCACAGATACGCAGTATTTT.

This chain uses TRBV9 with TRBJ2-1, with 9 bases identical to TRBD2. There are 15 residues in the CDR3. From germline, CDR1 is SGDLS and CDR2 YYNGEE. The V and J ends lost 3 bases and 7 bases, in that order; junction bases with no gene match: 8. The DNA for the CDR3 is TGTGCCAGCAGCGGGCTCAGGGCGGGAGGGAATGAGCAGTTCTTC. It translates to CASSGLRAGGNEQFF.

Written as DNA, the CDR3 is TGTGCCAGCAGCTTCCCCCACGTTACGGCGGGGGGGCAGTTCTTC. Protein sequence: CASSFPHVTAGGQFF. The rearrangement links TRBV7-2 to TRBJ2-1; TRBD2 matches at 8 bases. The J segment lost 12 bases and the V segment lost 3 bases, leaving 13 bases of the junction unmatched. Germline loops: CDR1 SGHTA, CDR2 FQGNSA. The CDR3 has 15 residues.

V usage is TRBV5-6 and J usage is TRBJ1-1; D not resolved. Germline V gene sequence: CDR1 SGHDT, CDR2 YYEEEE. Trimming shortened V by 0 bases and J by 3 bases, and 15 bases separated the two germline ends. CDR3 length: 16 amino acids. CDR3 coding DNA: TGTGCCAGCAGCTTGGGAACTACGTCAGCTCACACTGAAGCTTTCTTT. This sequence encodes CASSLGTTSAHTEAFF.

The CDR3 region has the DNA TGCAGCGTCCCAACAGGGGGCCTCACAGATACGCAGTATTTT. As protein: CSVPTGGLTDTQYF. This chain uses TRBV29-1 with TRBJ2-3; TRBD1 matches 9 bases. V trimming: 6 bases; J trimming: 2 bases; junction bases outside the gene matches: 6. The CDR3 spans 14 residues. The germline CDR1 and CDR2 sequences are SQVTM and ANQGSEA.

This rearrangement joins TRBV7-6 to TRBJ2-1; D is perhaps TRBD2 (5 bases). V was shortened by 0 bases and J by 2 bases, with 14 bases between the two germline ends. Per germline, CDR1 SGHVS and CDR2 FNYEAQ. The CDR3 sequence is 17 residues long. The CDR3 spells CASSLARSGPAYNEQFF. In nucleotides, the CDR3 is TGTGCCAGCAGCTTAGCGCGAAGCGGTCCCGCCTACAATGAGCAGTTCTTC. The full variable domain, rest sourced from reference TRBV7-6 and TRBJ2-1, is GAGVSQSPRYKVTKRGQDVALRCDPISGHVSLYWYRQALGQGPEFLTYFNYEAQQDKSGLPNDRFSAERPEGSISTLTIQRTEQRDSAMYRCASSLARSGPAYNEQFFGPGTRLTVL.

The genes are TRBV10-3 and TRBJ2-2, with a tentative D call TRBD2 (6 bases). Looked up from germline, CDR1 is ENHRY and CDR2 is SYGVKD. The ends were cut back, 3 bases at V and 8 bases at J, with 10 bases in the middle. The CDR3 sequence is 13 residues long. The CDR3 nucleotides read TGTGCCATCAGTGATGGGGGGAGTGGGGAGCTGTTTTTT. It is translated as CAISDGGSGELFF.

In DNA form, the CDR3 reads TGTGCCAGCAGGAGGGGGGGAGCGTACGATACGCAGTATTTT. Translation: CASRRGGAYDTQYF. This rearrangement joins TRBV27 to TRBJ2-3, with TRBD2 as a possible D gene (7 bases). Trimming took 6 bases from V and 6 from J, leaving 16 bases between them. The CDR3 loop spans 14 amino acids. The germline CDR1 and CDR2 sequences are MNHEY and SMNVEV (reference sequence).

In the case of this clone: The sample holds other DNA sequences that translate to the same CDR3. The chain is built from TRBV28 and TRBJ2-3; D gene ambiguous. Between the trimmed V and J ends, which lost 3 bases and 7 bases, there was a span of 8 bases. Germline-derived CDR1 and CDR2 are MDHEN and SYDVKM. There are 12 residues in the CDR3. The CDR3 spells CASSFRRNTQYF. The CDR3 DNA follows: TGTGCCAGCAGTTTCCGGAGAAATACGCAGTATTTT.

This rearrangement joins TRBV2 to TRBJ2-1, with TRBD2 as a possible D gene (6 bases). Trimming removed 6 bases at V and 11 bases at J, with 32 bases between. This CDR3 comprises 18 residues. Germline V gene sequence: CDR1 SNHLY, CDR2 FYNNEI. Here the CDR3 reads CASRFGKGISGLHSQQFF. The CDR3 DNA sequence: TGTGCCAGCAGGTTTGGGAAAGGGATTAGCGGACTACACTCCCAGCAGTTCTTC.

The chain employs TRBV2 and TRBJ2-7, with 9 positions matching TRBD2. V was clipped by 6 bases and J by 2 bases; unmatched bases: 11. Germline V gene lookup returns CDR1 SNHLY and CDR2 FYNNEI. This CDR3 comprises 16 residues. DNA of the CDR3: TGTGCCAGCAGGTTTAGTACGACTAGCGGACCCTACGAGCAGTACTTC. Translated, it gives CASRFSTTSGPYEQYF. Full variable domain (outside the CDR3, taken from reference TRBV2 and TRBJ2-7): EPEVTQTPSHQVTQMGQEVILRCVPISNHLYFYWYRQILGQKVEFLVSFYNNEISEKSEIFDDQFSVERPDGSNFTLKIRSTKLEDSAMYFCASRFSTTSGPYEQYFGPGTRLTVT.

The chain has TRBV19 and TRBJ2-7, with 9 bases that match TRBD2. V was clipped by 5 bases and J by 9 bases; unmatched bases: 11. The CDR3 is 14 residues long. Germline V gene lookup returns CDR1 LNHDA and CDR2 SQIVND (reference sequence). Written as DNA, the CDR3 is TGTGCCAGTAGTCCTAGCGGGATTTATTCGTTGCAGTACTTC. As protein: CASSPSGIYSLQYF.

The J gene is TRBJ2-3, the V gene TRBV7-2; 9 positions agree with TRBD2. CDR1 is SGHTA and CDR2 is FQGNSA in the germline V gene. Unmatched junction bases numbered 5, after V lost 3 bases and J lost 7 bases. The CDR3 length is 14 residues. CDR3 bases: TGTGCCAGCAGCTTGAGCCTAGCGGGAAATACGCAGTATTTT. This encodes CASSLSLAGNTQYF.

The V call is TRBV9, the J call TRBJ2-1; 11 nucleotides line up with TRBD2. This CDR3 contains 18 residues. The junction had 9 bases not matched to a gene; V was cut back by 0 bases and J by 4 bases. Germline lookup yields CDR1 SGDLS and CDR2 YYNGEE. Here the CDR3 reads CASSVGPSGLAVYNEQFF. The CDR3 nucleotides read TGTGCCAGCAGCGTAGGACCGTCGGGACTAGCGGTTTACAATGAGCAGTTCTTC.

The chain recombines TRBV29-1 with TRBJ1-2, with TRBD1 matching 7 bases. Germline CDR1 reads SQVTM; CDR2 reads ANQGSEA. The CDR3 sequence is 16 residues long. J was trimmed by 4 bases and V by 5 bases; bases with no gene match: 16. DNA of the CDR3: TGCAGCGTTTCAAACCTTAGGGACAGCTCCCTCTATGGCTACACCTTC. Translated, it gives CSVSNLRDSSLYGYTF. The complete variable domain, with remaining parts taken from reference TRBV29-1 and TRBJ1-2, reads SAVISQKPSRDICQRGTSLTIQCQVDSQVTMMFWYRQQPGQSLTLIATANQGSEATYESGFVIDKFPISRPNLTFSTLTVSNMSPEDSSIYLCSVSNLRDSSLYGYTFGSGTRLTVV.

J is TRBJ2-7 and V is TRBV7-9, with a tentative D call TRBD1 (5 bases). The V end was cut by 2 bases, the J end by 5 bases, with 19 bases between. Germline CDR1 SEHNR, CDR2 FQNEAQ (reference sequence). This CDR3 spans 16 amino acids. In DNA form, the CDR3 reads TGTGCCAGCAGCTTATTCTTGGGGCGGCGAGGCCACGAGCAGTACTTC. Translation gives CASSLFLGRRGHEQYF.

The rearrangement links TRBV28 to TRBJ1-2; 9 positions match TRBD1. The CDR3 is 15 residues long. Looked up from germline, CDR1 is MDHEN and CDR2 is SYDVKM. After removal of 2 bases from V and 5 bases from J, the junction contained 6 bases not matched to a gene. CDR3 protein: CASSLAGTGFYGYTF. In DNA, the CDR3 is TGTGCCAGCAGTTTAGCTGGGACAGGGTTTTATGGCTACACCTTC.